A selection of T cell receptor beta chains follows, all from one sample in a study of spatial heterogeneity in lung cancer. TCRdb reprocessed the 5' RACE reads with MiXCR, giving one entry per CDR3 protein. The table shows fewer than 50,000 distinct CDR3 sequences, with about 11% occurring only once. Sequencing used PBMCs, obtained at follow-up. These receptors all stem from a female donor with early-stage non-small cell lung cancer. CDR3s include the opening cysteine and the closing phenylalanine or tryptophan. A D gene is named only where the DNA matches it firmly.

CDR3aa	v_gene	len	d_gene	j_gene
CSEGTGPPGETQYF	TRBV20-1	14	TRBD1	TRBJ2-5
CASSDRAGTGYTPFGYGYTF	TRBV2	20	TRBD1	TRBJ1-2
CASSRITSGANVLTF	TRBV4-3	15	NA	TRBJ2-6
CASSAHKKPYNEQFF	TRBV5-1	15	NA	TRBJ2-1
CASSLRDTSYNSPLHF	TRBV5-1	16	NA	TRBJ1-6
CASSLGGSTYEQYF	TRBV28	14	NA	TRBJ2-7
CATSGTGTGTDTQYF	TRBV24-1	15	NA	TRBJ2-3
CSARGWGDTQYF	TRBV20-1	12	NA	TRBJ2-3
CASSLKTGGALTEAFF	TRBV18	16	TRBD1	TRBJ1-1
CASSLALGRRETQYF	TRBV5-1	15	NA	TRBJ2-5
CSARGLAGQLSSEQYF	TRBV20-1	16	TRBD2	TRBJ2-7
CASSPGTDTQYF	TRBV6-6	12	NA	TRBJ2-3
CSARGGREQYF	TRBV20-1	11	NA	TRBJ2-7
CASTGGRYADTQYF	TRBV19	14	TRBD2	TRBJ2-3
CAISESARALQETQYF	TRBV10-3	16	NA	TRBJ2-5
CAIMGGNTIYF	TRBV10-3	11	NA	TRBJ1-3
CSVEYGDGETQYF	TRBV29-1	13	NA	TRBJ2-5
CASSLLAGGHTGELFF	TRBV19	16	TRBD2	TRBJ2-2
CASSQAEGTGEMFEQFF	TRBV21-1	17	NA	TRBJ2-1
CSARADGQGYNSPLHF	TRBV20-1	16	NA	TRBJ1-6
CASSIDQEGAYGYTF	TRBV19	15	TRBD1	TRBJ1-2
CAWSRDGGANVLTF	TRBV30	14	NA	TRBJ2-6
CASSQETGKGETQYF	TRBV3-1	15	NA	TRBJ2-5
CASSVGPLQETQYF	TRBV6-1	14	NA	TRBJ2-5
CSVEGDRNTEAFF	TRBV29-1	13	NA	TRBJ1-1
CASSQVPGQTNSPLHF	TRBV4-3	16	TRBD1	TRBJ1-6
CAWKPGAVNTEAFF	TRBV30	14	NA	TRBJ1-1
CASSPQGGGYEQYF	TRBV28	14	NA	TRBJ2-7
CSVEDLVQGAYEQYF	TRBV29-1	15	NA	TRBJ2-7
CASSSGTSGPYNEQFF	TRBV7-2	16	TRBD2	TRBJ2-1
CASSVSTENTEAFF	TRBV9	14	NA	TRBJ1-1
CSVPGQGRMNTEAFF	TRBV29-1	15	TRBD1	TRBJ1-1
CSARDPDEQFF	TRBV20-1	11	NA	TRBJ2-1
CASSLGPDSGANVLTF	TRBV6-2/TRBV6-3	16	NA	TRBJ2-6
CASSPARGSSYEQYF	TRBV12-3/TRBV12-4	15	NA	TRBJ2-7
CASSLLPGEETQYF	TRBV5-1	14	NA	TRBJ2-5
CASSQTANTNYGYTF	TRBV18	15	NA	TRBJ1-2
CASNGLAGETQYF	TRBV2	13	TRBD2	TRBJ2-5
CSAGMGTEAFF	TRBV20-1	11	NA	TRBJ1-1
CAWSVGLISEAFF	TRBV30	13	NA	TRBJ1-1
CAILRVDTGELFF	TRBV10-3	13	NA	TRBJ2-2
CSAFLSGQETQYF	TRBV20-1	13	NA	TRBJ2-5
CAWSAVDGELFF	TRBV30	12	NA	TRBJ2-2
CATSRDSFTGELFF	TRBV15	14	NA	TRBJ2-2
CATRQGQAGELFF	TRBV10-3	13	TRBD1	TRBJ2-2